What follows are 19 T cell receptor beta chains derived from one specimen sequenced in a study of blood T cell repertoires in COVID-19. The assay was immunoSEQ multiplex PCR, and TCRdb's table has in-frame clones only and misses some. The sample has approximately 100,000 clones, 75% to 85% seen once. What was sequenced was peripheral blood. Source of these receptors: a man aged 65 to 85 with acute or convalescent COVID-19.

The chain employs TRBV18 and TRBJ2-7; 7 bases map to TRBD2. From germline, CDR1 is KGHSH and CDR2 LQKENI. V lost 4 bases to trimming and J lost 6 bases; unmatched junction nucleotides: 9. This CDR3 comprises 14 residues. The CDR3 reads CASSLPWGEGEQYF. CDR3 bases: TGTGCCAGCTCACTCCCTTGGGGGGAGGGCGAGCAGTACTTC.

This clone was found a few times. The chain joins TRBV3-1 (or the pseudogene TRBV3-2) to TRBJ2-1; 11 nucleotides match TRBD2. In germline, CDR1 is LGHDT, CDR2 YNNKEL (reference sequence). The CDR3 is 16 residues long. J lost 8 bases, V lost 1 base, and 7 bases had no gene match. The CDR3 nucleotides read TGTGCCAGCAGCCAAGGTAGCGGGAGGGCTATCGATGAGCAGTTCTTC. Residues: CASSQGSGRAIDEQFF.

The V call is TRBV18, the J call TRBJ2-7; D call uncertain. The CDR3 totals 12 residues. Trimming took off 4 bases at V and 10 bases at J, with 14 bases between the two ends. The germline V gene encodes CDR1 KGHSH and CDR2 LQKENI. Written as DNA, the CDR3 is TGTGCCAGCTCACAAGAGACTGAATTACAGTACTTC. Its protein product is CASSQETELQYF. Full variable domain (rest looked up from reference TRBV18 and TRBJ2-7): NAGVMQNPRHLVRRRGQEARLRCSPMKGHSHVYWYRQLPEEGLKFMVYLQKENIIDESGMPKERFSAEFPKEGPSILRIQQVVRGDSAAYFCASSQETELQYFGPGTRLTVT.

The chain recombines TRBV18 with TRBJ1-1, with D perhaps matching TRBD1 (6 bases). The ends were cut back, 8 bases at V and 1 base at J, with 8 bases in the middle. Germline V lookup: CDR1 KGHSH, CDR2 LQKENI. This CDR3 has 12 amino acids. The CDR3 DNA is TGTGCCAGCCAGACAGGGAACACTGAAGCTTTCTTT. Translation: CASQTGNTEAFF.

The V gene is TRBV15, the J gene TRBJ1-1; D is undetermined. Germline CDR1 reads LNHNV; CDR2 reads YYDKDF (reference sequence). The CDR3 is made up of 15 amino acids. Trimming cost V 0 bases and J 2 bases, with 10 bases left between them. The CDR3 loop is CATSRDRAGNTEAFF. The CDR3 DNA sequence: TGTGCCACCAGCAGAGATAGGGCGGGTAACACTGAAGCTTTCTTT.

The chain couples TRBV3-1 (or the pseudogene TRBV3-2) to TRBJ1-2; D may be TRBD1 (6 bases). CDR1 is LGHDT and CDR2 is YNNKEL in the germline V gene (reference sequence). V lost 0 bases and J lost 4, with 12 bases in between. The CDR3 totals 15 residues. CDR3 DNA sequence: TGTGCCAGCAGCCAAGATCGATCAGGGGTCTATGGCTACACCTTC. Translation: CASSQDRSGVYGYTF.

The genes are TRBV15 and TRBJ1-2; D perhaps matches TRBD1 (5 bases). Looked up from germline, CDR1 is LNHNV and CDR2 is YYDKDF (reference sequence). Trimming shortened V by 0 bases and J by 4 bases, and 15 bases separated the two germline ends. The CDR3 has 16 amino acids. CDR3 sequence: CATSRDAGAVLYGYTF. The CDR3 DNA is TGTGCCACCAGCAGAGACGCTGGGGCCGTCCTCTATGGCTACACCTTC.

The chain carries TRBV7-2 and TRBJ2-7; 7 bases agree with TRBD2. Germline assignment: CDR1 SGHTA and CDR2 FQGNSA. The CDR3 totals 14 residues. Germline trimming cut 6 bases from V and 2 bases from J; bases unmatched to any gene: 7. CDR3 coding DNA: TGTGCCAGCAGGAGTCCTAGCGGCACCTACGAGCAGTACTTC. This translates into CASRSPSGTYEQYF.

This clone was detected a few times. V is TRBV15 and J is TRBJ1-1; 7 bases agree with TRBD1. Trimming removed 0 bases from V and 8 bases from J; junction bases left unmatched: 9. Germline V gene data show CDR1 as LNHNV and CDR2 as YYDKDF (reference sequence). This CDR3 spans 15 amino acids. CDR3 region: CATSRDPRTGLEAFF. DNA for the CDR3: TGTGCCACCAGCAGAGATCCCAGGACAGGTTTAGAAGCTTTCTTT.

This clone occurred a few times. The rearrangement links TRBV5-4 to TRBJ2-7; 8 bases match TRBD2. V dropped 4 bases and J dropped 2; count of bases not matched to a gene: 8. This CDR3 is built from 15 residues. Germline loops: CDR1 SGHNT, CDR2 YYREEE (reference sequence). The CDR3: CASSLSSGNAYEQYF. CDR3 coding DNA: TGTGCCAGCAGCCTAAGTAGCGGGAACGCCTACGAGCAGTACTTC.

This clone was seen a few times. The rearrangement links TRBV6-5 to TRBJ1-2, with a tentative D call TRBD1 (6 bases). Per germline, CDR1 MNHEY and CDR2 SVGAGI. V was cut by 5 bases and J by 6 bases, with 19 bases left in between. CDR3 size: 15 residues. The CDR3 loop is CASSKHHRDRNGYTF. CDR3 sequence (DNA): TGTGCCAGCAGTAAGCATCACAGGGACCGGAATGGCTACACCTTC.

This clone came up a few times. The rearrangement links TRBV7-8 to TRBJ1-2, with a possible D match to TRBD1 (6 bases). V lost 5 bases, J lost 5 bases, and 15 bases lay in between. The V gene's germline CDR1 is SGHVS and CDR2 FQNEAQ. CDR3 length: 14 amino acids. For the CDR3, the DNA is TGTGCCAGCAGCGCCTCCGGGACACCTTATGGCTACACCTTC. Translation gives CASSASGTPYGYTF.

CDR3 nucleotides: TGTGCCAGTAGTATATCCCGTTTTGCGTATAGCAATCAGCCCCAGCATTTT. This gives the protein CASSISRFAYSNQPQHF. The rearrangement links TRBV19 to TRBJ1-5; D not resolved. V lost 2 bases, J lost 0 bases, and 14 bases lay in between. This CDR3 comprises 17 residues. The germline CDR1 and CDR2 sequences are LNHDA and SQIVND (reference sequence).

The chain carries TRBV27 and TRBJ1-1; D remains ambiguous. Trimming left V 2 bases short and J 1 base short, with 5 bases between. The CDR3 contains 13 residues. Per the germline V gene, CDR1 is MNHEY and CDR2 is SMNVEV (reference sequence). The CDR3 region is CASSLESNTEAFF. The CDR3 DNA is TGTGCCAGCAGTTTAGAGTCGAACACTGAAGCTTTCTTT.

This clone was counted only a few times. The genes are TRBV12-5 and TRBJ2-1; TRBD2 matches at 10 bases. The V gene end was trimmed by 9 bases and the J gene end by 12 bases; junction bases not matched to a gene: 23. This CDR3 contains 17 residues. CDR1 is LGHNT and CDR2 is FRNRAP in the germline V gene. The CDR3 here is CARADRIAGGTIVAQFF. The DNA of the CDR3 is TGTGCTAGGGCGGACAGGATAGCGGGAGGTACCATTGTGGCGCAGTTCTTC.

This clone is a singleton in its sample. The rearrangement joins TRBV6-7 to TRBJ2-7; 14 bases line up with TRBD2. TRBV6-7 falls under the ORF class, with uncertain function. The CDR3 has 15 residues. The V and J ends lost 6 bases and 4 bases, in that order; junction bases with no gene match: 5. In nucleotides, the CDR3 is TGTGCCAGCAGACGACTAGCGGGAGGGCCTTACGAGCAGTACTTC. It specifies CASRRLAGGPYEQYF.

The chain couples TRBV19 to TRBJ2-3, with a tentative D call TRBD1 (7 bases). Germline V lookup: CDR1 LNHDA, CDR2 SQIVND (reference sequence). This CDR3 contains 12 residues. The ends were cut back, 10 bases at V and 3 bases at J, with 11 bases in the middle. The CDR3 loop is CATAGGTDTQYF. CDR3 coding DNA: TGTGCCACAGCAGGGGGGACAGATACGCAGTATTTT.

This chain links TRBV3-1 (or the pseudogene TRBV3-2) with TRBJ2-7; D perhaps matches TRBD1 (5 bases). Germline CDR1 LGHDT, CDR2 YNNKEL (reference sequence). The CDR3 extends over 13 amino acids. The V gene lost 3 bases and the J gene lost 6 bases, with 12 bases spanning the gap. The CDR3 region is CASSQLDSREQYF. CDR3 nucleotide sequence: TGTGCCAGCAGCCAGCTCGACAGTCGCGAGCAGTACTTC.

The V call is TRBV29-1, the J call TRBJ2-1, with 8 positions matching TRBD1. Trimming at V came to 6 bases and at J to 8 bases, leaving 3 bases not matched to a gene. The CDR3 is made up of 11 amino acids. Per germline, CDR1 SQVTM and CDR2 ANQGSEA. CDR3 loop: CSVATGDEQFF. CDR3 sequence (DNA): TGCAGCGTAGCGACAGGGGATGAGCAGTTCTTC.